These 12 T cell receptor beta chains originate from one sample sequenced in a study of control samples from healthy donors and cancer patients. Profiled with immunoSEQ multiplex PCR; TCRdb holds only in-frame clones, not every one. The sample includes 170,000 or so clones, around 92% of them seen just once. Input material: blood. Receptor source: a woman in her forties in good health.

This chain uses TRBV5-4 with TRBJ2-1, with D perhaps TRBD2 (7 bases). Between the trimmed V and J ends, which lost 4 bases and 15 bases, there was a span of 20 bases. The CDR3 covers 13 residues. Germline CDR1 is SGHNT and CDR2 is YYREEE (reference sequence). CDR3: CASSPGEGVVGFF. The CDR3 DNA sequence: TGTGCCAGCAGCCCCGGGGAGGGGGTTGTAGGGTTCTTC.

This chain uses TRBV2 with TRBJ2-1, with D perhaps TRBD1 (5 bases). The V gene lost 1 base and the J gene lost 5 bases, with 9 bases spanning the gap. The CDR3 spans 14 residues. Germline assignment: CDR1 SNHLY and CDR2 FYNNEI. The DNA for the CDR3 is TGTGCCAGCAGTGAAGTGGAGACAGACAATGAGCAGTTCTTC. This gives the protein CASSEVETDNEQFF. Filled out from reference TRBV2 and TRBJ2-1, the complete variable domain reads EPEVTQTPSHQVTQMGQEVILRCVPISNHLYFYWYRQILGQKVEFLVSFYNNEISEKSEIFDDQFSVERPDGSNFTLKIRSTKLEDSAMYFCASSEVETDNEQFFGPGTRLTVL.

This clone was seen a single time. The genes are TRBV18 and TRBJ2-5; the D gene is possibly TRBD1 (6 bases). The CDR3 sequence is 13 residues long. The V end was cut by 3 bases, the J end by 1 base, with 6 bases between. Germline CDR1 reads KGHSH; CDR2 reads LQKENI. CDR3 protein: CASSPGAQETQYF. CDR3 DNA: TGTGCCAGCTCACCGGGGGCCCAAGAGACCCAGTACTTC.

The chain joins TRBV5-1 to TRBJ2-5, with 7 bases aligning to TRBD2. CDR1 is SGHRS and CDR2 is YFSETQ in the germline V gene. After removal of 4 bases from V and 4 bases from J, the junction contained 7 bases not matched to a gene. The CDR3 extends over 14 amino acids. CDR3 residues: CASSLGLDGETQYF. The CDR3 nucleotides read TGCGCCAGCAGCCTCGGACTAGATGGAGAGACCCAGTACTTC.

The chain is built from TRBV11-2 and TRBJ2-5; maybe TRBD2 (5 bases). V dropped 1 base and J dropped 5 bases, with 11 bases sitting between them. The CDR3 runs 14 residues. Germline V gene sequence: CDR1 SGHAT, CDR2 FQNNGV. The CDR3 sequence: CASSLAGLEETQYF. CDR3 DNA sequence: TGTGCCAGCAGCTTAGCGGGATTAGAGGAGACCCAGTACTTC.

This clone has a single count. The CDR3 loop is CASSSQPGIDYGYTF. Written as DNA, the CDR3 is TGCGCCAGCAGCTCCCAACCGGGGATCGACTATGGCTACACCTTC. The chain couples TRBV5-1 to TRBJ1-2; D is ambiguous. Germline-derived CDR1 and CDR2 are SGHRS and YFSETQ. V lost 3 bases, J lost 3 bases, and 15 bases lay in between. CDR3 size: 15 residues.

The chain couples TRBV28 to TRBJ1-3; D ambiguous. The length of the CDR3 is 15 residues. Germline CDR1 reads MDHEN; CDR2 reads SYDVKM. Trimming removed 7 bases from V and 0 bases from J, with 13 bases in between. DNA of the CDR3: TGTGCCAGCAACCCGACATTTTCCTCTGGAAACACCATATATTTT. This sequence encodes CASNPTFSSGNTIYF.

This chain connects TRBV5-6 to TRBJ1-1, with a possible D match to TRBD1 (5 bases). Germline V CDR1 and CDR2: SGHDT, YYEEEE. CDR3 length: 15 amino acids. Deletions cut 2 bases from V and 2 bases from J, with 13 bases between. CDR3 nucleotides: TGTGCCAGCAGCTTTTCCCCAGGGAGTAACACTGAAGCTTTCTTT. Its protein product is CASSFSPGSNTEAFF.

The V gene is TRBV21-1, the J gene TRBJ2-7; the DNA was not used to check the table's D call, TRBD2. TRBV21-1 is labeled a pseudogene. This CDR3 has 13 residues. Written as DNA, the CDR3 is TGTGCCGGACTACTGAGGGTAGGTCACGAGCAGTACTTC. The encoded protein is CAGLLRVGHEQYF.

This clone was recorded a few times. The chain carries TRBV18 and TRBJ1-1; unclear D gene. CDR3 length equals 13 residues. The V gene lost 0 bases and the J gene lost 7 bases, with 9 bases spanning the gap. Germline V gene sequence: CDR1 KGHSH, CDR2 LQKENI. The chain's CDR3 is CASSPPGQDEAFF. For the CDR3, the DNA is TGTGCCAGCTCACCACCCGGGCAGGATGAAGCTTTCTTT.

The J gene is TRBJ1-3, the V gene TRBV2; D perhaps matches TRBD1 (5 bases). Trimming left V 7 bases short and J 0 bases short, with 10 bases between. The CDR3 has 14 residues. The germline gives CDR1 SNHLY, CDR2 FYNNEI. The CDR3 is CASNLGASGNTIYF. The CDR3 nucleotides are TGTGCCAGCAACCTTGGGGCCTCTGGAAACACCATATATTTT.

The genes are TRBV11-2 and TRBJ1-1; the D is unclear. Trimming left V 7 bases short and J 4 bases short, with 13 bases between. Germline CDR1 reads SGHAT; CDR2 reads FQNNGV. This CDR3 comprises 13 residues. CDR3 coding DNA: TGTGCCAGCAAGCTTGGGTCGGGCACTGAAGCTTTCTTT. Its protein product is CASKLGSGTEAFF.